This entry is about one T cell receptor (beta chain). Antigen specificity is unknown. The same CDR3 also results from other DNA sequences found in this sample. This table comes from immunoSEQ multiplex PCR, and its TCRdb copy is limited to in-frame clones, with some not included. Among some 150,000 clones listed, 85% were seen once. This specimen belongs to a study of T cell responses to AZD1222 COVID-19 vaccine. Findings and limits, study-wide: Along spike, vaccine-associated CD4 TCRs were found throughout, with dominance at 160-218 and 743-854. Baseline seropositivity occurred in only six AZD1222 recipients. Nearly half of spike-specific TCRs reportedly go after variant regions that carry no mutations. No repertoire was sampled before or during the peak T cell response, only after it.

The CDR3 length is 14 residues. V was trimmed by 2 bases and J by 1 base, leaving 8 bases between them. The germline CDR1 and CDR2 sequences are MDHEN and SYDVKM. V gene TRBV28 combines with J gene TRBJ1-1; TRBD1 is a possible D gene (6 bases). This receptor was identified in an adult who received the MenACWY meningococcal vaccine as a control. Material: peripheral blood, obtained 28 days after the second dose of the MenACWY control vaccine. The CDR3 sequence is CASSLVGGNTEAFF. The CDR3 nucleotides are TGTGCCAGCAGTTTAGTAGGGGGGAACACTGAAGCTTTCTTT.